This T cell receptor beta chain was obtained from a study of blood T cell repertoires in COVID-19. Study-wide background: Samples came from the United States, Italy and Spain, spanning acute and convalescent COVID-19. The analysed material was cDNA or gDNA that came from T cells, B-cell-depleted T cells, or PBMCs.

Under the authors' procedure: Reference gene primer amplification gave estimated nucleated cell counts. Sequencing used immunoSEQ multiplex PCR; TCRdb keeps in-frame clones, though not all of them. V and J calls and clone size are given by that table; D and trimming were obtained from the DNA. This table has 95,000 to 150,000 clones, around 90% appearing once. The junction had 2 bases not matched to a gene; V was cut back by 2 bases and J by 1 base. CDR1 and CDR2 (germline): MNHNS, SASEGT. This CDR3 spans 15 amino acids. This clone occurred once. Enrolment of Seattle patients took place during active infection, and they were followed longitudinally.

The sequencing input was peripheral blood. This rearrangement joins TRBV6-1 to TRBJ2-5; TRBD2 agrees at 9 bases. The sequence came from a woman aged 60-75 years with COVID-19, enrolled during active disease. CDR3 coding DNA: TGTGCCAGCAGTGAACTAGCGGGGCTCCAAGAGACCCAGTACTTC. Translating it yields CASSELAGLQETQYF.